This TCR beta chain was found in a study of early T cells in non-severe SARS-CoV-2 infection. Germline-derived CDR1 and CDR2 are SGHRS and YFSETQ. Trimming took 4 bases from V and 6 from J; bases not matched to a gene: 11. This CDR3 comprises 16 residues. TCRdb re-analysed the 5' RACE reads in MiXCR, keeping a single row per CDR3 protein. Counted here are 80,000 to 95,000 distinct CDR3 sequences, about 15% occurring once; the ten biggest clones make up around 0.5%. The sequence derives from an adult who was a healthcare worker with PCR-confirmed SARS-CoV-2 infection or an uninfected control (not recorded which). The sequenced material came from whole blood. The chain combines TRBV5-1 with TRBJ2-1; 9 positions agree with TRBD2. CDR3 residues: CASSELRGGLSNEQFF. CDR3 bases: TGCGCCAGCAGCGAACTGCGGGGGGGCCTCTCCAATGAGCAGTTCTTC.